This T cell receptor beta chain was captured by sequencing in a study of T cell responses to AZD1222 COVID-19 vaccine. Study in general: Pooling covered second doses at about 4 or about 12 weeks.

The CDR3 has 13 amino acids. From germline, CDR1 is SNHLY and CDR2 FYNNEI. As to this clone: Its specificity is unknown. The junction shows a germline mismatch at one end, possibly a read error.

Sequencing was performed with immunoSEQ multiplex PCR; in TCRdb, only in-frame clones are kept and a portion is missing. Of approximately 200,000 clones detected, 85% to 95% appear once; the ten largest clones hold 9.2%. Study-wide results and limits: The sample set comprised mostly white British donors with more females, and clonal diversity was possibly underestimated. It was only after the peak T cell response that any repertoires were sampled. Regions left unmutated in variants are reportedly the target of nearly half of spike-specific TCRs.

The input for sequencing was peripheral blood, taken on day 0 of AZD1222 vaccination. The rearrangement links TRBV2 to TRBJ2-5, with D possibly being TRBD1 or TRBD2 (5 bases each). The sequence was collected from an adult in good health. In DNA, the CDR3 is TGTGCCAGCGCACGGGACGACTTAGAGTCCCAGTACTTC. Its protein is CASARDDLESQYF.